This T cell receptor beta chain was captured in a study of blood T cell repertoires in COVID-19. Looking at the study overall: Sites in the United States, Italy and Spain provided acute and convalescent COVID-19 samples. PBMCs, B-cell-depleted T cells, or T cells provided the cDNA or gDNA that made up the material.

Only in-frame clones appear in the TCRdb table, and some are missing; sequencing was by immunoSEQ multiplex PCR. The sample has 110,000 to 150,000 clones; around 84% are singletons. The CDR3 covers 16 residues. Germline values: CDR1 SGHAT, CDR2 FQNNGV. V lost 0 bases and J 3 bases, leaving 14 bases between the germline ends. This receptor was taken from a woman aged 45-65 years with acute or convalescent COVID-19. This chain joins TRBV11-2 and TRBJ1-2; TRBD1 is a possible D gene (5 bases). The specimen sequenced was peripheral blood. CDR3 sequence reads: CASSLEPAGKDYGYTF. As DNA, the CDR3 is TGTGCCAGCAGCTTAGAACCGGCAGGGAAAGACTATGGCTACACCTTC.